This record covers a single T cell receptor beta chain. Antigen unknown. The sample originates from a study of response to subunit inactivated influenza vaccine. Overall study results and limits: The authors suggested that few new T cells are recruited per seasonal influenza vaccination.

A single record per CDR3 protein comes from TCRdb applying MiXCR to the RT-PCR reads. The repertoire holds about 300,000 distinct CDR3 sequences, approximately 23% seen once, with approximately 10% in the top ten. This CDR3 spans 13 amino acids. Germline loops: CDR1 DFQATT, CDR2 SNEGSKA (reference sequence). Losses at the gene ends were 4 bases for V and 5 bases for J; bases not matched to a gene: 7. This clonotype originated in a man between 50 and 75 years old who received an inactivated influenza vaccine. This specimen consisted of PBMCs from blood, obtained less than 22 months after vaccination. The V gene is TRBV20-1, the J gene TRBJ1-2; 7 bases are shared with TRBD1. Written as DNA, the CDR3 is TGCAGTGCTATTGGGACAGTAGATTATGGCTACACCTTC. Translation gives CSAIGTVDYGYTF.